This T cell receptor (beta chain) was recovered during a study of technical replicates of blood from a few donors. The protocol was immunoSEQ multiplex PCR, while the TCRdb copy is restricted to in-frame clones and leaves out a portion. The repertoire includes 53,000 or so clones, 70% to 90% of them detected once, and 5.5% to 6.5% sits in the top ten. The CDR3 runs 14 residues. The germline V and J ends were trimmed by 4 bases and 2 bases, with 12 bases remaining between them. Sample: PBMCs. This chain joins TRBV23-1 and TRBJ2-7, with D maybe TRBD1 (6 bases). TRBV23-1 is given ORF status, its function remaining uncertain. The source is a human donor in good health. Some clones in this sample may be carry-over from other donors' samples. The CDR3 sequence is CASSPPTGTYEQYF. CDR3 DNA: TGCGCCAGCAGTCCTCCGACAGGAACCTACGAGCAGTACTTC.